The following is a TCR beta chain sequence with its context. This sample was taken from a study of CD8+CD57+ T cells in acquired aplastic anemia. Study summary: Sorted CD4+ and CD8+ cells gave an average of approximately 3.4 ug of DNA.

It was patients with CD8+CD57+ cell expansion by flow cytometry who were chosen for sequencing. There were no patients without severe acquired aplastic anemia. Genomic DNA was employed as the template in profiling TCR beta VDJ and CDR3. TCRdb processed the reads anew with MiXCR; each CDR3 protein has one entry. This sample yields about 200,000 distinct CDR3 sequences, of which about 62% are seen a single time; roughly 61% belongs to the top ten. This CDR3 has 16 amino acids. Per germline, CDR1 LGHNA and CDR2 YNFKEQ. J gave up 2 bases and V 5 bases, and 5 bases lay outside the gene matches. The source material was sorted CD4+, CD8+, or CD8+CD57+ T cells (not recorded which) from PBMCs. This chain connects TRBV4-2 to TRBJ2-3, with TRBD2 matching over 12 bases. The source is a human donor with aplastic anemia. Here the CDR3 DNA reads TGTGCCAGCAGCATCGGACTAGCGGGGCCCACAGATACGCAGTATTTT. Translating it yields CASSIGLAGPTDTQYF.